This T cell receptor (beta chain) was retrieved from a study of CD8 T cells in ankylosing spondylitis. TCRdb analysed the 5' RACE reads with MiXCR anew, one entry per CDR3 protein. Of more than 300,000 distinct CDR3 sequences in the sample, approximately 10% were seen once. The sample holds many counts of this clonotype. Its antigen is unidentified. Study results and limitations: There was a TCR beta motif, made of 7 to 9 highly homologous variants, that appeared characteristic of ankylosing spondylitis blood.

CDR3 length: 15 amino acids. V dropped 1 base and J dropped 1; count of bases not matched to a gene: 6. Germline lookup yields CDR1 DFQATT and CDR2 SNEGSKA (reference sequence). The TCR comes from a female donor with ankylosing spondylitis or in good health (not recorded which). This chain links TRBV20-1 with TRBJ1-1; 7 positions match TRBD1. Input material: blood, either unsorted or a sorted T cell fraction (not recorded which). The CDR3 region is CSARARGGPNTEAFF. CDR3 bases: TGCAGTGCTAGAGCCAGGGGGGGCCCGAACACTGAAGCTTTCTTT.